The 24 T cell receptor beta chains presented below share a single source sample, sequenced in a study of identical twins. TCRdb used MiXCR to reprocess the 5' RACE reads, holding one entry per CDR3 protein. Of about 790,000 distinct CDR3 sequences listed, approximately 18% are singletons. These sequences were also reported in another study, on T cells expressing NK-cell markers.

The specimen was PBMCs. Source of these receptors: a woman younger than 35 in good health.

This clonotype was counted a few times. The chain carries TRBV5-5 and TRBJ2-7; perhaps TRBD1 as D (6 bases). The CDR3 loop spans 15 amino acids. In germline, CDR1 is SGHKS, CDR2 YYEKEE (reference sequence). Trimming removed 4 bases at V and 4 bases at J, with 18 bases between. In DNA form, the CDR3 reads TGTGCCAGCAGCCGGACCTGGTCAGGGGAATACGAGCAGTACTTC. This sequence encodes CASSRTWSGEYEQYF.

The CDR3 DNA follows: TGTGCCAGCATCCCCTGGGACCTACGGGAGGGCTACGAGCAGTACTTC. Amino acid sequence: CASIPWDLREGYEQYF. This sequence joins TRBV7-8 and TRBJ2-7; TRBD2 aligns across 8 bases. This CDR3 contains 16 residues. V trimming: 7 bases; J trimming: 3 bases; junction bases outside the gene matches: 14. The germline CDR1 and CDR2 sequences are SGHVS and FQNEAQ.

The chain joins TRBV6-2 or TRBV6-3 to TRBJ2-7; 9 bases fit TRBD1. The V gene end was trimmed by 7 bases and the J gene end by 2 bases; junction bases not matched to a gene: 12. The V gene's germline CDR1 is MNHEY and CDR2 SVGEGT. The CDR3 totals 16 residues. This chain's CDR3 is CASILRQGTGTYEQYF. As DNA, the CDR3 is TGTGCCAGCATTCTACGTCAAGGGACAGGGACCTACGAGCAGTACTTC.

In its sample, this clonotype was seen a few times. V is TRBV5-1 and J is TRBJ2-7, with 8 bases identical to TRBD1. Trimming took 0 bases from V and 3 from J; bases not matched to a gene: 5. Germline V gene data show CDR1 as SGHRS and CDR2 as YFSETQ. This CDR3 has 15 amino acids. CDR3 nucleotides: TGCGCCAGCAGCTTGGAGATAGGACAGGGCTACGAGCAGTACTTC. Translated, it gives CASSLEIGQGYEQYF.

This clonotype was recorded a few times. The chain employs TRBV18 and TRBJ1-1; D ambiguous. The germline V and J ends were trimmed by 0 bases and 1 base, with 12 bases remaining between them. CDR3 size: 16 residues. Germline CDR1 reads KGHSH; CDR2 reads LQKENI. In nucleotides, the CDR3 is TGTGCCAGCTCACCACCGTACCGGCAGAGGAACACTGAAGCTTTCTTT. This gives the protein CASSPPYRQRNTEAFF.

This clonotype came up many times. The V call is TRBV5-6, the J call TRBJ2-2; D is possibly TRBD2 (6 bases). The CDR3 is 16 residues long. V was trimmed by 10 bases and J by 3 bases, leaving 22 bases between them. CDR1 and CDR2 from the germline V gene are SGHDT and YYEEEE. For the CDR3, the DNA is TGTGCCTCTCACTTTAGCGGAAGGAGGGACACCGGGGAGCTGTTTTTT. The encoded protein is CASHFSGRRDTGELFF.

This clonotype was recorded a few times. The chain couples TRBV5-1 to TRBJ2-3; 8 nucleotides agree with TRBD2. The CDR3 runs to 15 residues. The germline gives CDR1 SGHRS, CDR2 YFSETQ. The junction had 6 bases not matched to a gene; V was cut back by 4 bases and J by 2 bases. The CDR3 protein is CASSLSGDLTDTQYF. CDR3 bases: TGCGCCAGCAGCCTTAGCGGGGACCTCACAGATACGCAGTATTTT.

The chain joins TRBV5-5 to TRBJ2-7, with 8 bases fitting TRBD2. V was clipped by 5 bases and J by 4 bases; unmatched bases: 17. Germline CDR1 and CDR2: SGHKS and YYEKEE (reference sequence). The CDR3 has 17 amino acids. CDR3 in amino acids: CASRSRVGAGEIYEQYF. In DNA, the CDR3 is TGTGCCAGCAGGAGTCGGGTCGGAGCGGGGGAAATTTACGAGCAGTACTTC.

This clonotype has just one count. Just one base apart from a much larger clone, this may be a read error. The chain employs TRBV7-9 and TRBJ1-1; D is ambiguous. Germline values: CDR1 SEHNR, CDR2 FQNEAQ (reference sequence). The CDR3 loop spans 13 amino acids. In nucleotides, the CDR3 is TGTGCCAGCAGCTTTACACTAAACACTGATGCTTTCTTT. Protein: CASSFTLNTDAFF.

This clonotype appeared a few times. The CDR3: CATSTGSYEQYF. CDR3 DNA: TGTGCCACCAGTACAGGTTCCTACGAGCAGTACTTC. V usage is TRBV15 and J usage is TRBJ2-7, with a possible D match to TRBD1 (5 bases). Trimming took 6 bases from V and 1 from J, leaving 7 bases between them. CDR1 and CDR2 from the germline V gene are LNHNV and YYDKDF (reference sequence). This CDR3 has 12 amino acids.

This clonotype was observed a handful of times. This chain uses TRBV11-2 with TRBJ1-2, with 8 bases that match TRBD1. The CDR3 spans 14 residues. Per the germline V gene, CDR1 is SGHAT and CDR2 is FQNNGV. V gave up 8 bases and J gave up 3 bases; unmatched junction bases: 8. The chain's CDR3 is CASRDPDRDYGYTF. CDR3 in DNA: TGTGCCAGCCGGGACCCGGACAGGGACTATGGCTACACCTTC.

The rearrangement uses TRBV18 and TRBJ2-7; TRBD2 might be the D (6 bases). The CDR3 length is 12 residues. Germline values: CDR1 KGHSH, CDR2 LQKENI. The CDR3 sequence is CAGGENYNEQYF. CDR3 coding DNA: TGTGCTGGAGGGGAGAACTATAACGAGCAGTACTTC. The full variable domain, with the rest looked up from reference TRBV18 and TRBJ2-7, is NAGVMQNPRHLVRRRGQEARLRCSPMKGHSHVYWYRQLPEEGLKFMVYLQKENIIDESGMPKERFSAEFPKEGPSILRIQQVVRGDSAAYFCAGGENYNEQYFGPGTRLTVT.

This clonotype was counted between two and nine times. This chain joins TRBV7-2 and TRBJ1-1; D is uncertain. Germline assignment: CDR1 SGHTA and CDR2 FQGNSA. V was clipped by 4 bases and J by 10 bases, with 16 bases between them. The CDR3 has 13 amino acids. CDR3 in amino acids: CASSSSDVPGAFF. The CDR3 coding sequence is TGTGCCAGCAGCTCGTCGGACGTTCCGGGAGCTTTCTTT.

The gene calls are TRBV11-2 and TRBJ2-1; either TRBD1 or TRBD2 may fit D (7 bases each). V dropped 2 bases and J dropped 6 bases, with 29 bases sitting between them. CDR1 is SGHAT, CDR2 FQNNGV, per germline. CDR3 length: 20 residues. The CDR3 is CASSLNPRGGVSYMGNEQFF. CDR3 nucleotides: TGTGCCAGCAGCTTAAATCCCAGGGGGGGAGTTAGTTATATGGGCAATGAGCAGTTCTTC.

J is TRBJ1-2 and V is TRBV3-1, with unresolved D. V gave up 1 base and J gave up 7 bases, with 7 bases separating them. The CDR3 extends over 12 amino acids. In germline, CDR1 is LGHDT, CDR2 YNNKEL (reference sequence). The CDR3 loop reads CASSQGRAGYTF. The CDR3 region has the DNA TGTGCCAGCAGCCAAGGGCGAGCTGGCTACACCTTC.

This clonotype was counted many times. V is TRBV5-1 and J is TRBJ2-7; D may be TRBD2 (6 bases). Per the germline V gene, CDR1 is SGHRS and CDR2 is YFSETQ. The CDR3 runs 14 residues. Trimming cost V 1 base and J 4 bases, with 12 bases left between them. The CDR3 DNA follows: TGCGCCAGCAGCTTGTCAGGGACTCGATACGAGCAGTACTTC. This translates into CASSLSGTRYEQYF.

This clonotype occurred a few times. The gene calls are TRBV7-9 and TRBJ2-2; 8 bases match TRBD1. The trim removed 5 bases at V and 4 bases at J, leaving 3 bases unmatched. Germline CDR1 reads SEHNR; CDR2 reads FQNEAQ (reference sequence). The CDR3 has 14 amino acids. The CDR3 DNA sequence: TGTGCCAGCAGCCATACAGGGGGCACCGGGGAGCTGTTTTTT. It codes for CASSHTGGTGELFF.

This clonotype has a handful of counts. The CDR3 is CASSDREGAYEQYF. The DNA for the CDR3 is TGTGCCAGCAGTGACAGGGAAGGGGCCTACGAGCAGTACTTC. The chain is built from TRBV27 and TRBJ2-7; TRBD1 aligns across 7 bases. This CDR3 has 14 amino acids. The germline V gene encodes CDR1 MNHEY and CDR2 SMNVEV (reference sequence). Trimming took 5 bases from V and 2 from J; bases not matched to a gene: 6.

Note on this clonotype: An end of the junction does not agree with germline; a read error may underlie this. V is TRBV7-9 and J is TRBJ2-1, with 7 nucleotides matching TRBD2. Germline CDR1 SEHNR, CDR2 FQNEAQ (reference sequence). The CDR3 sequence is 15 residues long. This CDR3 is CASSLQGLSSNEQFF. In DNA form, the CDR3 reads TGTGCCAGCAGTCTGCAGGGACTATCCTCCAATGAGCAGTTCTTC.

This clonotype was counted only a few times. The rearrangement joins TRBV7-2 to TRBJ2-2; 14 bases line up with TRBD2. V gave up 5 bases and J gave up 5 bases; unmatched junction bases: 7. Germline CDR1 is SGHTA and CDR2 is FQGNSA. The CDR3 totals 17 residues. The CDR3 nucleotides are TGTGCCAGCAGCCTGAGGGGGACTAGCGGGAGAACCGGGGAGCTGTTTTTT. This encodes CASSLRGTSGRTGELFF.

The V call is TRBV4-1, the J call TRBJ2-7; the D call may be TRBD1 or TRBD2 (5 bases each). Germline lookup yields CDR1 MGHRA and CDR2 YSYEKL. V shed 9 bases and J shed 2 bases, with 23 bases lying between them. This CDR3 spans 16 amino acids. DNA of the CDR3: TGCGCCAGTTTCTACCCCCCGGGGCAGATTCCCTACGAGCAGTACTTC. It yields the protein CASFYPPGQIPYEQYF.

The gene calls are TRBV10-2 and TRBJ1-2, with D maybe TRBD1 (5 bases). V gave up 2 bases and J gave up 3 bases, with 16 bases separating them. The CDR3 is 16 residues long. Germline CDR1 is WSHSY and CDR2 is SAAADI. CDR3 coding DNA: TGCGCCAGCAGTGAGCGTTTGGAAAGGGGATACTATGGCTACACCTTC. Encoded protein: CASSERLERGYYGYTF.

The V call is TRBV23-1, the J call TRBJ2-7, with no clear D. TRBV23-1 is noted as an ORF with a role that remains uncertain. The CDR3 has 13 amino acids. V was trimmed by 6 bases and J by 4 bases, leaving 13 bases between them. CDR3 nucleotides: TGCGCCAGCAGCCTACAGTTGTTGTACGAGCAGTACTTC. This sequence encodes CASSLQLLYEQYF.

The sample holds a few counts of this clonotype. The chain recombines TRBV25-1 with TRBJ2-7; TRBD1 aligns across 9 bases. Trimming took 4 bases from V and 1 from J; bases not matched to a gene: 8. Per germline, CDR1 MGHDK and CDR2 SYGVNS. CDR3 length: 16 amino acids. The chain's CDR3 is CASSGTPGQGSYEQYF. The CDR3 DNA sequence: TGTGCCAGCAGTGGGACTCCGGGACAGGGTTCCTACGAGCAGTACTTC.